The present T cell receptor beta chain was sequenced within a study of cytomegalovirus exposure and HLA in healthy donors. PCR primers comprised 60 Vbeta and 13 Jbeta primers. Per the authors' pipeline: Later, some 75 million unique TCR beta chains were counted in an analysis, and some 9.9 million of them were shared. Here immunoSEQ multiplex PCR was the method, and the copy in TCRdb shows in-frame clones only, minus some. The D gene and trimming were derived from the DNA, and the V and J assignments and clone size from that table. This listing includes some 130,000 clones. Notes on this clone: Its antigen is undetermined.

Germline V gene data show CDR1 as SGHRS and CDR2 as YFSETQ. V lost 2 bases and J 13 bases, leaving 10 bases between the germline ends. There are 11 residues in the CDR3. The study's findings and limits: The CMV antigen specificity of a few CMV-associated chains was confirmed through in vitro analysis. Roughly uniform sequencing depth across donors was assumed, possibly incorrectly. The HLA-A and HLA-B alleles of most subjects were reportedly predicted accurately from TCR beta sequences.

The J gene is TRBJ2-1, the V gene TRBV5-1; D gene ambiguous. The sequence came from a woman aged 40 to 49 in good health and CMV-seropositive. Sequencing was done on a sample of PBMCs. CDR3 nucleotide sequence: TGCGCCAGCAGCTTAATGGAGCACCAGTTCTTC. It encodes CASSLMEHQFF.